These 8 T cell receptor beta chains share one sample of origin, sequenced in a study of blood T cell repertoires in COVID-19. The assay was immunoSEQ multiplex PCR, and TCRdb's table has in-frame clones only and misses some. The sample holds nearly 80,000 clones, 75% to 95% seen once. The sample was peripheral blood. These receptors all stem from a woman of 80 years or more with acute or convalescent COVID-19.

CDR3 in amino acids: CASSPQGPPDTQYF. CDR3 DNA: TGTGCCAGCAGCCCCCAGGGGCCCCCAGATACGCAGTATTTT. The V and J genes are TRBV7-8 and TRBJ2-3; TRBD1 is a possible D gene (6 bases). CDR1 and CDR2 (germline): SGHVS, FQNEAQ. V dropped 5 bases and J dropped 4 bases, with 13 bases sitting between them. The CDR3 runs 14 residues.

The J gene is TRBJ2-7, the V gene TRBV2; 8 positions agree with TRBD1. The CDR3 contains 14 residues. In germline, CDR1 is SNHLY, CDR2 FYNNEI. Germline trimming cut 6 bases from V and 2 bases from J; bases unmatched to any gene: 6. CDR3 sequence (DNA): TGTGCCAGCAGCAGCAGGGGGCCCGCCTACGAGCAGTACTTC. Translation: CASSSRGPAYEQYF.

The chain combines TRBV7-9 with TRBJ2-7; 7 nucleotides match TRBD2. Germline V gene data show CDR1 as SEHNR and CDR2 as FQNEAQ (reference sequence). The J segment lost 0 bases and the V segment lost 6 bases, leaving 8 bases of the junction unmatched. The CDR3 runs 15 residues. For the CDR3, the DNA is TGTGCCAGCAGACCCTCGGGAGGAAGCTCCTACGAGCAGTACTTC. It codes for CASRPSGGSSYEQYF.

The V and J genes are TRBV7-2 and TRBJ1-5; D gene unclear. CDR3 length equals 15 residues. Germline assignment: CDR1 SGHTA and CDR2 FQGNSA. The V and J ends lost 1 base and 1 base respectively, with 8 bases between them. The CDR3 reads CASSLVRTSNQPQHF. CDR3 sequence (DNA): TGTGCCAGCAGCTTAGTCAGAACGAGCAATCAGCCCCAGCATTTT.

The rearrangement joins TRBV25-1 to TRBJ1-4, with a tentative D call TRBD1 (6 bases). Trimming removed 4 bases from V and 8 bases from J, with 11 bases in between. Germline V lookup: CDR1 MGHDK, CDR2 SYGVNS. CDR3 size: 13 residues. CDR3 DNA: TGTGCCAGCAGTGGGCGAGGGGGAGAAAAACTGTTTTTT. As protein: CASSGRGGEKLFF.

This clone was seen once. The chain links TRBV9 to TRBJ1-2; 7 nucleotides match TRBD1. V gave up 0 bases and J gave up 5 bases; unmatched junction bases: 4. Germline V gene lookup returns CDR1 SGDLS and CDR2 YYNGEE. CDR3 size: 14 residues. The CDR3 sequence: CASSVATGWYGYTF. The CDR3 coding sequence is TGTGCCAGCAGCGTAGCGACAGGGTGGTATGGCTACACCTTC. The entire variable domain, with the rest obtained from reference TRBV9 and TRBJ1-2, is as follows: DSGVTQTPKHLITATGQRVTLRCSPRSGDLSVYWYQQSLDQGLQFLIQYYNGEERAKGNILERFSAQQFPDLHSELNLSSLELGDSALYFCASSVATGWYGYTFGSGTRLTVV.

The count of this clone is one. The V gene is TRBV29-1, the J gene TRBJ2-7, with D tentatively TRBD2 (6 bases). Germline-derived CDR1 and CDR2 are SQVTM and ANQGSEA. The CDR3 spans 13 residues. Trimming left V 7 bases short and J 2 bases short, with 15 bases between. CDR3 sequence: CSAAGRRPYEQYF. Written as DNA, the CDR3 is TGCAGCGCGGCAGGGAGGAGACCCTACGAGCAGTACTTC.

CDR3 sequence (DNA): TGTGCCAGCAGCACAGGGTTAAATGAGCAGTTCTTC. Its translation: CASSTGLNEQFF. The chain has TRBV2 and TRBJ2-1, with a weak D call TRBD1 (6 bases). The V gene lost 6 bases and the J gene lost 7 bases, with 10 bases spanning the gap. The CDR3 runs 12 residues. Looked up from germline, CDR1 is SNHLY and CDR2 is FYNNEI. The entire variable domain, with the rest obtained from reference TRBV2 and TRBJ2-1, is as follows: EPEVTQTPSHQVTQMGQEVILRCVPISNHLYFYWYRQILGQKVEFLVSFYNNEISEKSEIFDDQFSVERPDGSNFTLKIRSTKLEDSAMYFCASSTGLNEQFFGPGTRLTVL.